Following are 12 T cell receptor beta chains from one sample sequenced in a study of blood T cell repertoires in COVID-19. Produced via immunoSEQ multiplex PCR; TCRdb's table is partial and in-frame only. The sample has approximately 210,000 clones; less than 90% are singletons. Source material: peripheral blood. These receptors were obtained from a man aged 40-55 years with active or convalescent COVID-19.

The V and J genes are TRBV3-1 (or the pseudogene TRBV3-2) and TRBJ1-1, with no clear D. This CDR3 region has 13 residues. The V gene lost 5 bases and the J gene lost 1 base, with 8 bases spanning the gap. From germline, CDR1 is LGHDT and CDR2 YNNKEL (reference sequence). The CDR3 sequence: CASSFIGNTEAFF. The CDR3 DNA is TGTGCCAGCAGCTTTATCGGGAACACTGAAGCTTTCTTT.

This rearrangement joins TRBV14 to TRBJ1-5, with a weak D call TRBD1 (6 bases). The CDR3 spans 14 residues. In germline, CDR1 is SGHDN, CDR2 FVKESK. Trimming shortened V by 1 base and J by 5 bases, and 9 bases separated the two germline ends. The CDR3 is CASSQGNRDQPQHF. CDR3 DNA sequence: TGTGCCAGCAGCCAAGGTAACAGGGATCAGCCCCAGCATTTT.

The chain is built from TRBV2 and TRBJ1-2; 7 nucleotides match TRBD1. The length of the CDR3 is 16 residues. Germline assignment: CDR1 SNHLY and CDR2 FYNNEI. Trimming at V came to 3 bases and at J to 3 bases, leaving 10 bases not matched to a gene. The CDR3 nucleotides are TGTGCCAGCAGTGACGAACAGGGGATACATCACTATGGCTACACCTTC. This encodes CASSDEQGIHHYGYTF.

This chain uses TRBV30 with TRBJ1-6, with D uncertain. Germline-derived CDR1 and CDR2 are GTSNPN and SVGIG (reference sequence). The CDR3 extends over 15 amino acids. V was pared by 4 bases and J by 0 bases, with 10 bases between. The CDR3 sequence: CAWKRRDSYNSPLHF. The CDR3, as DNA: TGTGCCTGGAAGCGGAGGGACTCCTATAATTCACCCCTCCACTTT.

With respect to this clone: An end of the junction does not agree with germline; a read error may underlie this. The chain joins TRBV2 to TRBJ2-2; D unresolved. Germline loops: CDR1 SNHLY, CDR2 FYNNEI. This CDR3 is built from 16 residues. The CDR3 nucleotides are TGTGCCAGCACCTCCCCCATATCGACATACACGGGGGAGCTGTTTTTT. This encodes CASTSPISTYTGELFF.

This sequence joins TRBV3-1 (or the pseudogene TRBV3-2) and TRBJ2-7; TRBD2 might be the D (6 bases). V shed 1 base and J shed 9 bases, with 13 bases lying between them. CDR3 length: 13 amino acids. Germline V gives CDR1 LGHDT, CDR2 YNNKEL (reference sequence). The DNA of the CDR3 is TGTGCCAGCAGCCAAGGGACGTCCGGGGGGCAGTACTTC. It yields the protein CASSQGTSGGQYF.

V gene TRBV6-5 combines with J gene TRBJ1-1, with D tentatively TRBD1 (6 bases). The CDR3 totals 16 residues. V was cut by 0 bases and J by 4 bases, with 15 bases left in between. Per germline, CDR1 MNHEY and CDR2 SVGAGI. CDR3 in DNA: TGTGCCAGCAGTTACTCGTTTGGGGGGGCCCCCACTGAAGCTTTCTTT. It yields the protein CASSYSFGGAPTEAFF.

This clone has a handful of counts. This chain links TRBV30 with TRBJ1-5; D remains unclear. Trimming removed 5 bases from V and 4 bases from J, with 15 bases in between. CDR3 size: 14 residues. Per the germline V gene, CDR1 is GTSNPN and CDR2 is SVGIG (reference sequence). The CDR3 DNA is TGTGCCTGGGGGCCCGAGGGAGCGAATCAGCCCCAGCATTTT. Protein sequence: CAWGPEGANQPQHF.

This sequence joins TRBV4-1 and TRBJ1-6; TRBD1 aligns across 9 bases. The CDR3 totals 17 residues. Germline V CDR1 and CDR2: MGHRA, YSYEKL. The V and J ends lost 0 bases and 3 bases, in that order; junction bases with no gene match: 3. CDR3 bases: TGCGCCAGCAGCCAAGAATGGGACAGGGTCTATAATTCACCCCTCCACTTT. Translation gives CASSQEWDRVYNSPLHF.

The CDR3 protein is CASKTPGTGGREKLFF. Written as DNA, the CDR3 is TGTGCCAGCAAGACCCCAGGGACAGGAGGTCGGGAAAAACTGTTTTTT. The chain has TRBV28 and TRBJ1-4; 8 bases agree with TRBD1. CDR3 length: 16 residues. J gave up 8 bases and V 7 bases, and 15 bases lay outside the gene matches. Germline assignment: CDR1 MDHEN and CDR2 SYDVKM.

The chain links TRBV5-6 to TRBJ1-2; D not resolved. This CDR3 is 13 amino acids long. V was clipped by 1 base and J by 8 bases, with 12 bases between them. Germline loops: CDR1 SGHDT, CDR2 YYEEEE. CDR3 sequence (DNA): TGTGCCAGCAGCTTGTGGCCACCTGAAGGCTACACCTTC. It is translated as CASSLWPPEGYTF.

As DNA, the CDR3 is TGTGCCAGCAGCCAAGATTTGGAGGTCGGCTACACCTTC. It translates to CASSQDLEVGYTF. The J gene is TRBJ1-2, the V gene TRBV3-1 (or the pseudogene TRBV3-2); D ambiguous. Germline V gives CDR1 LGHDT, CDR2 YNNKEL (reference sequence). This CDR3 comprises 13 residues. With 0 bases removed from V and 8 bases from J, the gap between germline ends came to 10 bases.